These T cell receptor beta chains were read from a single sample in a study of response to subunit inactivated influenza vaccine. A single record per CDR3 protein comes from TCRdb applying MiXCR to the RT-PCR reads. The sample consists of 700,000 to 900,000 distinct CDR3 sequences, about 20% of them appearing once. The sequencing here drew on PBMCs from blood, taken 5 days after vaccination. Source of these receptors: a middle-aged man who received an inactivated influenza vaccine. CDR3s include the opening cysteine and the closing phenylalanine or tryptophan. A D gene is named only where the DNA matches it firmly. Only some rows state a clone size, as once, few, many or a class for expanded clones.

v_gene,j_gene,abundance,d_gene,CDR3nt,CDR3aa
TRBV20-1,TRBJ2-1,NA,NA,TGCAGTGCTAATTCGCTGAGACAGAGTTCCTACAATGAGCAGTTCTTC,CSANSLRQSSYNEQFF
TRBV6-2/TRBV6-3,TRBJ2-6,NA,TRBD1,TGTGCCACAAAAAGACAGGGGAACTCTGGGGCCAACGTCCTGACTTTC,CATKRQGNSGANVLTF
TRBV6-1,TRBJ2-7,NA,NA,TGTGCCAGCATCAGCTCAACCTACGAGCAGTACTTC,CASISSTYEQYF
TRBV5-1,TRBJ2-1,NA,TRBD2,TGCGCCAGCAGCGGAAGCGGGGGGAAGAATGAGCAGTTCTTC,CASSGSGGKNEQFF
TRBV6-1,TRBJ1-6,NA,NA,TGTGCCAGCAGTGGGGGGGCCAGTATTGGATCACCCCTCCACTTT,CASSGGASIGSPLHF
TRBV27,TRBJ2-7,NA,TRBD1,TGTGCCAGCAGTTCCTCATCCGGGACAGGTCCGCACGAGCAGTACTTC,CASSSSSGTGPHEQYF
TRBV5-1,TRBJ2-7,few,NA,TGCGCCAGCAGCTTGGCCCAGGGCAGGGGACACGAGCAGTACTTC,CASSLAQGRGHEQYF
TRBV20-1,TRBJ2-5,few,NA,TGCAGTGCTAGGGGCAACAGTGGGGGCTTTGAGACCCAGTACTTC,CSARGNSGGFETQYF
TRBV20-1,TRBJ2-1,few,TRBD1,TGCAGTGCATCCCACTTGGGGAAGGCAGGGGGTTCCTACAATGAGCAGTTCTTC,CSASHLGKAGGSYNEQFF
TRBV27,TRBJ2-2,few,TRBD2,TGTGCCAGCAGTTCGGACAGGTGGACCACTAGCGGGAGACCCGCGAACACCGGGGAGCTGTTTTTT,CASSSDRWTTSGRPANTGELFF
TRBV20-1,TRBJ2-1,NA,NA,TGCAGTGCCCGAGGGGGAGCGGGGAACGATGAGCAGTTCTTC,CSARGGAGNDEQFF
TRBV11-2,TRBJ2-5,NA,TRBD1,TGTGCCAGCAGTCGACAGGGGTTTGAAGAGACCCAGTACTTC,CASSRQGFEETQYF
TRBV10-3,TRBJ2-5,NA,NA,TGTGCCATCAGTGTGTCCCCCGAAGAGACCCAGTACTTC,CAISVSPEETQYF
TRBV12-3/TRBV12-4,TRBJ1-1,NA,NA,TGTGCCAGCAGTTTGGGGCAGACCGCTACCCAGGTGGAAGCTTTCTTT,CASSLGQTATQVEAFF
TRBV4-2,TRBJ1-4,few,NA,TGTGCCAGCAGCCAAGAACTAAATGAAAAACTGTTTTTT,CASSQELNEKLFF
TRBV20-1,TRBJ2-2,few,TRBD2,TGCAGTGCTAGAAGGGGTCGTGACGGGAGGACGAACACCGGGGAGCTGTTTTTT,CSARRGRDGRTNTGELFF
TRBV12-3/TRBV12-4,TRBJ2-1,few,NA,TGTGCCAGCCGGGGGTATTTCGCCTACAATGAGCAGTTCTTC,CASRGYFAYNEQFF
TRBV6-6,TRBJ2-7,few,NA,TGTGCCAGCAGATCCTCGGGTTACGAGCAGTACTTC,CASRSSGYEQYF
TRBV6-5,TRBJ1-1,few,NA,TGTGCCAGCAGTTGGCTAATGAACACTGAAGCTTTCTTT,CASSWLMNTEAFF
TRBV4-2,TRBJ2-7,NA,TRBD2,TGTGCCAGCAGCCACAGGGGCCTAGGGCGGGAGGGTACCTACGAGCAGTACTTC,CASSHRGLGREGTYEQYF
TRBV11-2,TRBJ2-7,few,NA,TGTGCCAGCAGCCCAGGACGGAACTACGAGCAGTACTTC,CASSPGRNYEQYF
TRBV29-1,TRBJ2-3,NA,TRBD2,TGCAGCGTGCCGGGACTAGTTACAGATACGCAGTATTTT,CSVPGLVTDTQYF
TRBV7-9,TRBJ2-1,NA,NA,TGTGCCAGCAGCTTAATCGGACAGCACAATGAGCAGTTCTTC,CASSLIGQHNEQFF
TRBV6-1,TRBJ1-1,many,NA,TGTGCCAGCAGGCGGGGGGCCACTGAAGCTTTCTTT,CASRRGATEAFF
TRBV5-8,TRBJ2-1,few,NA,TGTGCCAGCACCCTAAATCTAGGCTACAATGAGCAGTTCTTC,CASTLNLGYNEQFF
TRBV20-1,TRBJ2-1,few,TRBD1,TGCAGTGCTAGAGGACAGGGACCTCACAATGAGCAGTTCTTC,CSARGQGPHNEQFF
TRBV7-2,TRBJ1-6,NA,NA,TGTGCCAGCAGCCAACAGATACTGAATTCACCCCTCCACTTT,CASSQQILNSPLHF
TRBV19,TRBJ2-4,few,NA,TGTGCCAGTAGTATCGGGGGGACAGGAGCACAGTACTTC,CASSIGGTGAQYF
TRBV28,TRBJ2-3,NA,NA,TGTGCCACCACCGGAGAGAAACTCACAGTTACGCAGTATTTT,CATTGEKLTVTQYF
TRBV5-6,TRBJ1-2,few,TRBD1,TGTGCCAGCAGCTTCAACAGGGGCGGCTACACCTTC,CASSFNRGGYTF
TRBV4-2,TRBJ2-2,NA,TRBD2,TGTGCCAGCAGCCAACAGACCGCGGGGGGGCCTGGCACCGGGGAGCTGTTTTTT,CASSQQTAGGPGTGELFF
TRBV4-1,TRBJ1-1,NA,TRBD1,TGCGCCAGCAGCCCGGACAGGGGGCAGAACACTGAAGCTTTCTTT,CASSPDRGQNTEAFF
TRBV20-1,TRBJ2-3,NA,TRBD2,TGCAGTACCGGACTAGCGGGAGGGCGTGGCACAGATACGCAGTATTTT,CSTGLAGGRGTDTQYF
TRBV12-3/TRBV12-4,TRBJ2-7,NA,NA,TGTGCCAGCACTTTTAGGGCCTACGAGCAGTACTTC,CASTFRAYEQYF
TRBV28,TRBJ1-6,NA,NA,TGTGCCAGCAGTTTATTTCTGGGGTCATATAATTCACCCCTCCACTTT,CASSLFLGSYNSPLHF
TRBV10-3,TRBJ1-1,NA,NA,TGTGCCATCAGTGAGCCTGGGGGGGTGGACACTGAAGCTTTCTTT,CAISEPGGVDTEAFF
TRBV10-3,TRBJ2-1,NA,TRBD1,TGTGCCATCAGGGGACAGGGGACTTACAATGAGCAGTTCTTC,CAIRGQGTYNEQFF
TRBV24-1,TRBJ2-1,NA,TRBD1,TGTGCCACCAGTGTAGGACAGGGGATCTCCTACAATGAGCAGTTCTTC,CATSVGQGISYNEQFF
TRBV5-1,TRBJ1-1,few,NA,TGCGCCAGCAGCTTTAGTCAGGATGTAGTCGCTTTCTTT,CASSFSQDVVAFF
TRBV11-2,TRBJ1-4,NA,NA,TGTGCCAGCAGCTCCACGATAGCAGAAAAACTGTTTTTT,CASSSTIAEKLFF
TRBV7-2,TRBJ2-3,few,NA,TGTGCCAGCAGCCGCTGGACCGCCTCTTATAGGGCTACGCAGTATTTT,CASSRWTASYRATQYF
TRBV29-1,TRBJ2-7,many,NA,TGCAGCGTCGCCCCCCTAACAGTTTACGAGCAGTACTTC,CSVAPLTVYEQYF
TRBV10-3,TRBJ2-1,NA,NA,TGTGCCATCAGTGTAAGGGAGGGGGCCTCCTACAATGAGCAGTTCTTC,CAISVREGASYNEQFF
TRBV4-3,TRBJ2-7,NA,NA,TGCGCCAGCAGCCAAGACCTTTCCCGGGACCGCTACTACGAGCAGTACTTC,CASSQDLSRDRYYEQYF
TRBV20-1,TRBJ1-2,NA,NA,TGCTGTGCTAGGACACGCGTCCACTATTCTTACTATGGCTACACCTTC,CCARTRVHYSYYGYTF
TRBV29-1,TRBJ2-1,few,NA,TGCAGCGTTGAAGATCTAACATCCACAGGAGTAGATGAGCAGTTCTTC,CSVEDLTSTGVDEQFF
TRBV7-9,TRBJ2-3,few,TRBD1,TGTGCCAGCAGACAAAGACAGGACAGGGGCACAGATACGCAGTATTTT,CASRQRQDRGTDTQYF
TRBV6-1,TRBJ2-3,many,TRBD2,TGTGCCAGCAGAGTAGCGGGATCGAGGGTATCTAGCACAGATACGCAGTATTTT,CASRVAGSRVSSTDTQYF